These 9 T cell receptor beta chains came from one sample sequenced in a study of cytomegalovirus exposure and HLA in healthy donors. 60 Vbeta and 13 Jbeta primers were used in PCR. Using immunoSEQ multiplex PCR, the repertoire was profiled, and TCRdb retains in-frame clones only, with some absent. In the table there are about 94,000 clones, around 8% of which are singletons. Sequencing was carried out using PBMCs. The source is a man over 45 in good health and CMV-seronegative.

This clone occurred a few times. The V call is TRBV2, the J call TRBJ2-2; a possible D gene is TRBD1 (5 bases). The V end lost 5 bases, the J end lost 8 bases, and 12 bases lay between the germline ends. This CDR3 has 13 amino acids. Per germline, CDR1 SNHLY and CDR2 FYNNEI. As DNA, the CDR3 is TGTGCCAGCAGTAAAAGCCCAGGGGGGGAGCTGTTTTTT. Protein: CASSKSPGGELFF.

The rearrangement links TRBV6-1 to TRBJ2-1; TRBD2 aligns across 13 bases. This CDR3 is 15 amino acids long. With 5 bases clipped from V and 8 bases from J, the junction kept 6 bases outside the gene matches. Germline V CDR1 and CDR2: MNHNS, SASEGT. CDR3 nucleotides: TGTGCCAGCAGTAAAACTAGCGGGGGGGCCCATGAGCAGTTCTTC. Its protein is CASSKTSGGAHEQFF.

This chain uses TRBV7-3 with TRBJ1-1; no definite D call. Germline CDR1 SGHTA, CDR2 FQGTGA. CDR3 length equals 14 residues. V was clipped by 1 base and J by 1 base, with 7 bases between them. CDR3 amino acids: CASSLNPRNTEAFF. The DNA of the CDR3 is TGTGCCAGCAGCTTAAATCCCAGGAACACTGAAGCTTTCTTT.

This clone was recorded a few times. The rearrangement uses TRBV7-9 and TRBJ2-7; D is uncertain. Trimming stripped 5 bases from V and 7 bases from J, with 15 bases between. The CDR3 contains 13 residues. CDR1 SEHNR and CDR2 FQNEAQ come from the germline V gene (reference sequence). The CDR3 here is CASSPLLGLEQYF. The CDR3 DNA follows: TGTGCCAGCAGCCCCCTCTTGGGCTTAGAGCAGTACTTC. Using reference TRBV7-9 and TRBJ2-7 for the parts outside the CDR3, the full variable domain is DTGVSQNPRHKITKRGQNVTFRCDPISEHNRLYWYRQTLGQGPEFLTYFQNEAQLEKSRLLSDRFSAERPKGSFSTLEIQRTEQGDSAMYLCASSPLLGLEQYFGPGTRLTVT.

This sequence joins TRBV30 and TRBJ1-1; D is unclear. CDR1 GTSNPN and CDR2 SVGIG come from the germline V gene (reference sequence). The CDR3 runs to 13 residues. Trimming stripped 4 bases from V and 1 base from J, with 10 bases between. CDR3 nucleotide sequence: TGTGCCTGGATCCCGTCCCGGAACACTGAAGCTTTCTTT. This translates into CAWIPSRNTEAFF. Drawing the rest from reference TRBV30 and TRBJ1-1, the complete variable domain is SQTIHQWPATLVQPVGSPLSLECTVEGTSNPNLYWYRQAAGRGLQLLFYSVGIGQISSEVPQNLSASRPQDRQFILSSKKLLLSDSGFYLCAWIPSRNTEAFFGQGTRLTVV.

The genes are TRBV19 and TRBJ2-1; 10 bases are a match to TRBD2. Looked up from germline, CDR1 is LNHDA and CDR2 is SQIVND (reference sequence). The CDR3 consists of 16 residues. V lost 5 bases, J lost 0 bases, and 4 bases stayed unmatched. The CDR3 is CASSLSGGSSYNEQFF. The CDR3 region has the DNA TGTGCCAGTAGTCTTAGCGGGGGGAGCTCCTACAATGAGCAGTTCTTC. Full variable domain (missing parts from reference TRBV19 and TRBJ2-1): DGGITQSPKYLFRKEGQNVTLSCEQNLNHDAMYWYRQDPGQGLRLIYYSQIVNDFQKGDIAEGYSVSREKKESFPLTVTSAQKNPTAFYLCASSLSGGSSYNEQFFGPGTRLTVL.

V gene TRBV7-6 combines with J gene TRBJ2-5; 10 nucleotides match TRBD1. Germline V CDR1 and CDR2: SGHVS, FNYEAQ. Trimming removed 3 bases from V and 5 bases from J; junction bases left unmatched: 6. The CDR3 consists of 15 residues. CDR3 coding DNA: TGTGCCAGCAGCTTGAGGACAGGGGGTCGCGAGACCCAGTACTTC. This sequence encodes CASSLRTGGRETQYF.

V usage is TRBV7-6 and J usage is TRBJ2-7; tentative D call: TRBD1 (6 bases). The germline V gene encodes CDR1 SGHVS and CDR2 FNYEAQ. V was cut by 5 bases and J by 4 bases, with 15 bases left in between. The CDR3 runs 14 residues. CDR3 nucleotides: TGTGCCAGCAGCAACTACAGGGAAGAGTACGAGCAGTACTTC. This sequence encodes CASSNYREEYEQYF.

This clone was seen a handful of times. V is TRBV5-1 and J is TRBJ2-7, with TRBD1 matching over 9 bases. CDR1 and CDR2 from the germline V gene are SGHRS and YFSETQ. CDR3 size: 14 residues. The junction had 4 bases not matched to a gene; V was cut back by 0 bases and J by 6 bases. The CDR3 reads CASSLEGQGGEQYF. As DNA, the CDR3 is TGCGCCAGCAGCTTGGAGGGACAGGGCGGCGAGCAGTACTTC.